These 27 T cell receptor beta chains originate from one sample sequenced in a study of neurological immune-mediated disorders. Via MiXCR, TCRdb re-called the 5' RACE reads, giving one row per CDR3 protein. The sample shows tens of thousands of distinct CDR3 sequences, roughly 2.5% of them seen only once. Sample: PBMCs. Every receptor here comes from a man aged 50-60 years with multiple sclerosis.

This clonotype was observed at least ten times. The V call is TRBV19, the J call TRBJ1-1, with D unresolved. Trimming stripped 7 bases from V and 2 bases from J, with 11 bases between. The CDR3 totals 13 residues. Germline assignment: CDR1 LNHDA and CDR2 SQIVND (reference sequence). The CDR3 protein is CASTLGVNTEAFF. The DNA of the CDR3 is TGTGCCAGTACCCTCGGGGTTAACACTGAAGCTTTCTTT.

Ten or more counts support this clonotype. The CDR3 ends on some other residue instead of the conserved phenylalanine or tryptophan, so this is likely a read error. CDR3 residues: CSATGWVYGYTN. CDR3 nucleotides: TGCAGCGCCACAGGGTGGGTCTATGGCTACACCAAC. This sequence joins TRBV29-1 and TRBJ1-2; a weak D match, TRBD1 (6 bases). The CDR3 is made up of 12 amino acids. V lost 7 bases to trimming and J lost 4 bases, with 13 bases between them. Germline V CDR1 and CDR2: SQVTM, ANQGSEA.

This clonotype has ten or more counts. The rearrangement joins TRBV9 to TRBJ1-1; D not certain. In germline, CDR1 is SGDLS, CDR2 YYNGEE. Trimming removed 0 bases from V and 4 bases from J, with 4 bases in between. CDR3 length: 12 residues. CDR3 protein: CASSVGATEAFF. Written as DNA, the CDR3 is TGTGCCAGCAGCGTAGGGGCCACTGAAGCTTTCTTT.

This clonotype was detected ten times or more. The V call is TRBV4-3, the J call TRBJ2-5, with 11 positions matching TRBD2. The germline CDR1 and CDR2 sequences are LGHNA and YSLEER. J gave up 13 bases and V 0 bases, and 10 bases lay outside the gene matches. The CDR3 contains 15 residues. Here the CDR3 DNA reads TGCGCCAGCAGCCAAGATAGGGCTAGCGGGGGGCCCATGTACTTC. Amino acids: CASSQDRASGGPMYF.

This clonotype was counted at least ten times. The V call is TRBV5-1, the J call TRBJ2-1, with TRBD1 identical over 8 bases. Germline lookup yields CDR1 SGHRS and CDR2 YFSETQ. CDR3 size: 15 residues. J lost 5 bases, V lost 8 bases, and 12 bases had no gene match. The CDR3 DNA sequence: TGCGCCAGTCTCGACCCGGACAGGGCTAACAATGAGCAGTTCTTC. It translates to CASLDPDRANNEQFF.

Points on this clonotype: A much larger clone lies one base from this, so it may be a read error. The chain carries TRBV5-5 and TRBJ1-1; 7 bases agree with TRBD1. The CDR3 loop spans 12 amino acids. Germline V lookup: CDR1 SGHKS, CDR2 YYEKEE (reference sequence). Trimming at V came to 4 bases and at J to 8 bases, leaving 5 bases not matched to a gene. CDR3: CASSLKTGEAFF. The CDR3 DNA reads TGTGCCAGCAGCCTAAAGACAGGGGAAGCTTTCTTT.

This clonotype has a count of ten or more. The CDR3 protein is CASSEVIGGTTNTEAFF. In nucleotides, the CDR3 is TGTGCCAGCAGTGAAGTAATTGGTGGGACAACGAACACTGAAGCTTTCTTT. This rearrangement joins TRBV6-1 to TRBJ1-1, with D maybe TRBD1 (6 bases). Trimming left V 1 base short and J 1 base short, with 16 bases between. Germline V gives CDR1 MNHNS, CDR2 SASEGT. This CDR3 spans 17 amino acids.

This clonotype was seen many times. The chain carries TRBV5-1 and TRBJ2-5; 9 bases are a match to TRBD2. This CDR3 has 15 residues. The V gene end was trimmed by 4 bases and the J gene end by 1 base; junction bases not matched to a gene: 5. Looked up from germline, CDR1 is SGHRS and CDR2 is YFSETQ. The CDR3 bases are TGCGCCAGCAGCCTAACGACTAGCGGCCAAGAGACCCAGTACTTC. Translating it yields CASSLTTSGQETQYF.

This clonotype was seen at least ten times. The rearrangement joins TRBV7-9 to TRBJ2-1, with D maybe TRBD2 (7 bases). Germline values: CDR1 SEHNR, CDR2 FQNEAQ (reference sequence). This CDR3 region has 14 residues. V was clipped by 5 bases and J by 8 bases, with 16 bases between them. The chain's CDR3 is CASSSPRGGHEQFF. CDR3 nucleotide sequence: TGTGCCAGCAGCAGTCCGAGGGGGGGGCATGAGCAGTTCTTC.

There are many counts of this clonotype. The chain is built from TRBV19 and TRBJ1-1; D is undetermined. The CDR3 spans 14 residues. V was pared by 5 bases and J by 0 bases, with 10 bases between. The germline CDR1 and CDR2 sequences are LNHDA and SQIVND (reference sequence). This CDR3 is CASSPGPMNTEAFF. As DNA, the CDR3 is TGTGCCAGTAGTCCAGGACCGATGAACACTGAAGCTTTCTTT.

This clonotype has a count of ten or more. The J gene is TRBJ2-2, the V gene TRBV9, with unresolved D. The CDR3 loop spans 13 amino acids. Trimming removed 0 bases from V and 7 bases from J, with 7 bases in between. The germline CDR1 and CDR2 sequences are SGDLS and YYNGEE. CDR3 nucleotide sequence: TGTGCCAGCAGCGTAGAGGGCCTCGGGGAGCTGTTTTTT. This gives the protein CASSVEGLGELFF.

This clonotype came up many times. The rearrangement uses TRBV14 and TRBJ2-2, with D maybe TRBD2 (5 bases). The ends were cut back, 2 bases at V and 5 bases at J, with 6 bases in the middle. Looked up from germline, CDR1 is SGHDN and CDR2 is FVKESK. The CDR3 is made up of 13 amino acids. In nucleotides, the CDR3 is TGTGCCAGCAGCCAAACTAGGACCGGGGAGCTGTTTTTT. It encodes CASSQTRTGELFF.

This clonotype appeared many times. The J gene is TRBJ1-1, the V gene TRBV3-1; TRBD1 is a possible D gene (5 bases). CDR1 is LGHDT, CDR2 YNNKEL, per germline (reference sequence). Trimming took off 1 base at V and 3 bases at J, with 12 bases between the two ends. The CDR3 runs 15 residues. The CDR3 DNA follows: TGTGCCAGCAGCCAAGGAGCAGGGTGGGACACTGAAGCTTTCTTT. This codes for CASSQGAGWDTEAFF.

This clonotype has only a few counts. The genes are TRBV5-1 and TRBJ2-7, with D possibly TRBD1 on 5 matching bases. Germline V gene data show CDR1 as SGHRS and CDR2 as YFSETQ. The CDR3 contains 15 residues. Trimming left V 0 bases short and J 0 bases short, with 10 bases between. CDR3 sequence (DNA): TGCGCCAGCAGCTTGGGGTGGACAACCTCCTACGAGCAGTACTTC. Protein: CASSLGWTTSYEQYF.

This clonotype was counted ten times or more. The chain is built from TRBV6-5 and TRBJ2-3; D possibly corresponds to TRBD2 (6 bases). The CDR3 is made up of 16 amino acids. Trimming removed 6 bases at V and 5 bases at J, with 21 bases between. Germline-derived CDR1 and CDR2 are MNHEY and SVGAGI. The CDR3 spells CASSPEGRGGRDTQYF. CDR3 in DNA: TGTGCCAGCAGCCCAGAGGGGCGGGGAGGTAGAGATACGCAGTATTTT.

There are many counts of this clonotype. CDR3 sequence reads: CAIRRQINIYTEAFF. The CDR3 DNA reads as TGTGCCATCAGAAGACAAATCAACATTTACACTGAAGCTTTCTTT. This chain connects TRBV10-3 to TRBJ1-1; D remains ambiguous. Germline V gene data show CDR1 as ENHRY and CDR2 as SYGVKD. CDR3 length: 15 amino acids. Between the trimmed V and J ends, which lost 6 bases and 3 bases, there was a span of 17 bases.

At least ten counts were recorded for this clonotype. The chain uses TRBV5-1 and TRBJ2-5; D gene uncertain. This CDR3 contains 16 residues. V lost 0 bases to trimming and J lost 1 base, with 13 bases between them. Germline V gives CDR1 SGHRS, CDR2 YFSETQ. The chain's CDR3 is CASSLALHTGQETQYF. As DNA, the CDR3 is TGCGCCAGCAGCTTGGCCTTGCACACTGGCCAAGAGACCCAGTACTTC. The variable domain in full, with the rest retrieved from reference TRBV5-1 and TRBJ2-5, is KAGVTQTPRYLIKTRGQQVTLSCSPISGHRSVSWYQQTPGQGLQFLFEYFSETQRNKGNFPGRFSGRQFSNSRSEMNVSTLELGDSALYLCASSLALHTGQETQYFGPGTRLLVL.

On this clonotype: Since the CDR3 does not end with the conserved phenylalanine or tryptophan, this likely comes from a read error. The V call is TRBV15, the J call TRBJ1-2; 11 bases line up with TRBD1. CDR1 LNHNV and CDR2 YYDKDF come from the germline V gene (reference sequence). The CDR3 length is 15 residues. Trimming took 1 base from V and 8 from J; bases not matched to a gene: 6. The CDR3 region is CATSRAGQGAGGYTI. The CDR3 DNA reads TGTGCCACCAGCAGAGCCGGACAGGGGGCGGGAGGCTACACCATC.

This clonotype was detected ten times or more. The chain employs TRBV2 and TRBJ2-2; D not certain. The CDR3 contains 13 residues. The V end lost 4 bases, the J end lost 7 bases, and 10 bases lay between the germline ends. Germline V gene lookup returns CDR1 SNHLY and CDR2 FYNNEI. The CDR3 DNA follows: TGTGCCAGCAGTGGACGTGGCGGCGGGGAGCTGTTTTTT. Its translation: CASSGRGGGELFF.

Concerning this clonotype itself: This may arise from a read error, as a much more abundant clone is one base away. As the CDR3 is not closed by the conserved phenylalanine or tryptophan, this likely results from a read error. The rearrangement links TRBV11-1 to TRBJ2-5; D is uncertain. The CDR3 is 14 amino acids. Deletions cut 4 bases from V and 4 bases from J, with 13 bases between. Germline V lookup: CDR1 SGHAT, CDR2 FQDESV (reference sequence). DNA for the CDR3: TGTGCCAGCAGCTCCCAGGATTGGGGAGAGACCCAGTACATC. Encoded protein: CASSSQDWGETQYI.

This clonotype is categorized as medium-sized (0.01 to 0.1%). The gene calls are TRBV4-2 and TRBJ2-7; D is ambiguous. V lost 4 bases to trimming and J lost 2 bases, with 3 bases between them. Germline values: CDR1 LGHNA, CDR2 YNFKEQ. This CDR3 is built from 11 residues. The chain's CDR3 is CASSPAYEQYF. As DNA, the CDR3 is TGTGCCAGCAGCCCAGCCTACGAGCAGTACTTC.

This clonotype was seen at least ten times. The chain links TRBV11-2 to TRBJ1-5; D remains ambiguous. CDR3 length: 13 amino acids. Trimming pared 5 bases from V and 3 bases from J, leaving 8 bases between. In germline, CDR1 is SGHAT, CDR2 FQNNGV. The CDR3 protein is CASSRSNNQPQHF. The DNA for the CDR3 is TGTGCCAGCAGCCGATCCAACAATCAGCCCCAGCATTTT.

The table lists this clonotype with many counts. The J gene is TRBJ1-2, the V gene TRBV6-5; 9 bases map to TRBD1. Unmatched junction bases numbered 6, after V lost 5 bases and J lost 5 bases. CDR3 size: 14 residues. Germline assignment: CDR1 MNHEY and CDR2 SVGAGI. The CDR3 region is CASSTGTGTYGYTF. CDR3 in DNA: TGTGCCAGCAGTACCGGGACAGGGACTTATGGCTACACCTTC.

The table lists this clonotype with many counts. Germline and junction disagree at one end, which may indicate a read error. DNA of the CDR3: TGTGCCAGTAGTGGGACAGCCACCTACGGGCAGTACTTC. Protein sequence: CASSGTATYGQYF. The gene calls are TRBV19 and TRBJ2-7, with TRBD1 identical over 7 bases. CDR3 length: 13 amino acids. CDR1 is LNHDA, CDR2 SQIVND, per germline (reference sequence).

This clonotype was recorded a few times. One end of the junction does not line up with germline, which may come from a read error. This sequence joins TRBV20-1 and TRBJ1-5, with D possibly TRBD1 on 6 matching bases. Germline lookup yields CDR1 DFQATT and CDR2 SNEGSKA (reference sequence). The CDR3 is made up of 16 amino acids. The CDR3 region has the DNA TGCAGTGCTCTTAAACAGGGATTATATAGCAATCAGCCCCAGAATTTT. Its translation: CSALKQGLYSNQPQNF.

This clonotype was recorded at least ten times. This chain joins TRBV20-1 and TRBJ2-5; D possibly corresponds to TRBD2 (5 bases). Germline-derived CDR1 and CDR2 are DFQATT and SNEGSKA (reference sequence). V lost 1 base to trimming and J lost 5 bases, with 17 bases between them. This CDR3 region has 15 residues. The CDR3 DNA follows: TGCAGTGCTAGAGCCGCAGGACGGGAAGGGGAGACCCAGTACTTC. Amino acids: CSARAAGREGETQYF.

This clonotype appeared many times. CDR3 coding DNA: TGTGCCAGCAGGAGACAGGGTTCAACAGATACGCAGTATTTT. Its protein is CASRRQGSTDTQYF. The genes are TRBV12-3 or TRBV12-4 and TRBJ2-3, with TRBD1 matching 7 bases. The CDR3 is 14 amino acids. V gave up 6 bases and J gave up 3 bases; unmatched junction bases: 6.